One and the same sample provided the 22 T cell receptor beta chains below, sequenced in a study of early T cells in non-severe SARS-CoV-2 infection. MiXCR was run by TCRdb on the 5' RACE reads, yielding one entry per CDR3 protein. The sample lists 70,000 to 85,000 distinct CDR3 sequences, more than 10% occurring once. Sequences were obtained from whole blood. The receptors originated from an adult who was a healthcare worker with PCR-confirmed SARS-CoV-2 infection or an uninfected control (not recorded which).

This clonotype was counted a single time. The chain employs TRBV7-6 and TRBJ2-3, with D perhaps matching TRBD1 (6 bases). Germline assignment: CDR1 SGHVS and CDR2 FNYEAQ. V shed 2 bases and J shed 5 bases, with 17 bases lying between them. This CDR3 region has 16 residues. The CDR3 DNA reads TGTGCCAGCAGCTTATCTCCGACAGGAACCCTAGATACGCAGTATTTT. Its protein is CASSLSPTGTLDTQYF.

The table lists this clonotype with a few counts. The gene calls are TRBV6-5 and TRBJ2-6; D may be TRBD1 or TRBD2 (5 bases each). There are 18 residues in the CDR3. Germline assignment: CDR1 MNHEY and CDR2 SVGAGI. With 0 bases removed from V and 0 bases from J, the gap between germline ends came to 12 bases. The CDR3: CASSYSGVLNSGANVLTF. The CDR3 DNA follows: TGTGCCAGCAGTTACTCGGGGGTCCTAAACTCTGGGGCCAACGTCCTGACTTTC.

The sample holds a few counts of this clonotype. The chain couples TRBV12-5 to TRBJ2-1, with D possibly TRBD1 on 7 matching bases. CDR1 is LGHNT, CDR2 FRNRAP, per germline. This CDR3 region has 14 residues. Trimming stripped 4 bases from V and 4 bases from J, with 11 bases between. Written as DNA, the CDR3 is TGTGCTAGTGGTTCGGCAGGGGGGTACAATGAGCAGTTCTTC. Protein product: CASGSAGGYNEQFF. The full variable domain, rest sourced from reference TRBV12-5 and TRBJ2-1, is DARVTQTPRHKVTEMGQEVTMRCQPILGHNTVFWYRQTMMQGLELLAYFRNRAPLDDSGMPKDRFSAEMPDATLATLKIQPSEPRDSAVYFCASGSAGGYNEQFFGPGTRLTVL.

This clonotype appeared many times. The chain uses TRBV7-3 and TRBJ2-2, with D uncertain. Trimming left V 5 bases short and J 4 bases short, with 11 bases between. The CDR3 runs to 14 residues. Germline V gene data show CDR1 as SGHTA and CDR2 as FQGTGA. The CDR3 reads CASSPESGTGELFF. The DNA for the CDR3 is TGTGCCAGCAGCCCCGAGTCGGGCACCGGGGAGCTGTTTTTT.

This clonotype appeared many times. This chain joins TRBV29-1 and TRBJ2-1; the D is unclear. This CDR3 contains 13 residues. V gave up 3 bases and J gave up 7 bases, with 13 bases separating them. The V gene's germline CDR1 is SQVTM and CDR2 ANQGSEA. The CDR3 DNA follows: TGCAGCGTTGAGGATGCGAGATGGAATGAGCAGTTCTTC. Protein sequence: CSVEDARWNEQFF.

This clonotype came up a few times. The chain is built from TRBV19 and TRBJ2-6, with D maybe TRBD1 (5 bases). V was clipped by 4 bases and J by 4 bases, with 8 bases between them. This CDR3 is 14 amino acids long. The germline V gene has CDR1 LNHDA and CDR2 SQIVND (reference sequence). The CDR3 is CASSTGLGANVLTF. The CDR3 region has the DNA TGTGCCAGTAGTACAGGGCTCGGGGCCAACGTCCTGACTTTC.

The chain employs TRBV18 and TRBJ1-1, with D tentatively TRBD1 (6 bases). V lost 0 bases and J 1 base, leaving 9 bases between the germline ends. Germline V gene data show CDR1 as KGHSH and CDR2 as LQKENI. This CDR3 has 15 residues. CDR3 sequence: CASSPPGGTNTEAFF. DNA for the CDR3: TGTGCCAGCTCACCACCGGGGGGCACGAACACTGAAGCTTTCTTT.

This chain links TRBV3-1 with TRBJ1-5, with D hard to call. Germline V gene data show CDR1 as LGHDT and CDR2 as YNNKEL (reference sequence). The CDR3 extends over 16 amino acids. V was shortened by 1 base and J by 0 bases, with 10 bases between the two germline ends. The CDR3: CASSQGLSYSNQPQHF. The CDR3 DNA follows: TGTGCCAGCAGCCAAGGATTAAGCTATAGCAATCAGCCCCAGCATTTT.

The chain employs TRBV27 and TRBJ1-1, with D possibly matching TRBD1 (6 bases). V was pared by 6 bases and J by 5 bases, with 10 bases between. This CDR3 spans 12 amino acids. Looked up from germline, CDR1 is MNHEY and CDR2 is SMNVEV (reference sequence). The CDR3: CASRDRGTEAFF. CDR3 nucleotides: TGTGCCAGCAGAGATAGGGGGACTGAAGCTTTCTTT.

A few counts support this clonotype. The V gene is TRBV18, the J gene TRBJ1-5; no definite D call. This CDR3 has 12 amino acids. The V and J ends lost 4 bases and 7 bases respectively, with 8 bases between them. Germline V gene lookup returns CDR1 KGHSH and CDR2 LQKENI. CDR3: CASSLPPQPQHF. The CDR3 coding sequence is TGTGCCAGCTCACTTCCCCCCCAGCCCCAGCATTTT.

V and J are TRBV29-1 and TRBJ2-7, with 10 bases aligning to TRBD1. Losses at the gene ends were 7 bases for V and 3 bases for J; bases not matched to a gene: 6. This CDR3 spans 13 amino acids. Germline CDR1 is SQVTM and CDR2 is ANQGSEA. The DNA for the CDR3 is TGCAGCGCGGGACAGGGGATATTCTACGAGCAGTACTTC. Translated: CSAGQGIFYEQYF.

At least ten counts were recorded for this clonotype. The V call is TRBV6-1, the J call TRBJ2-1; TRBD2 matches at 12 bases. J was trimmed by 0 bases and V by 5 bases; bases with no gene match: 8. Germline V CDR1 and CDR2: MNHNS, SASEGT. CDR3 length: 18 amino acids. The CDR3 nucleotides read TGTGCCAGCAGTCGGACTAGCGGGGCCACCGTCTCCTACAATGAGCAGTTCTTC. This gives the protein CASSRTSGATVSYNEQFF.

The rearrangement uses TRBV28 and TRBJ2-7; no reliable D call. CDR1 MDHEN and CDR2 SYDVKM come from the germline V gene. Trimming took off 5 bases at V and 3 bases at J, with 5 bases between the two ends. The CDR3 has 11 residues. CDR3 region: CASSLHYEQYF. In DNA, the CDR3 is TGTGCCAGCAGTCTCCACTACGAGCAGTACTTC.

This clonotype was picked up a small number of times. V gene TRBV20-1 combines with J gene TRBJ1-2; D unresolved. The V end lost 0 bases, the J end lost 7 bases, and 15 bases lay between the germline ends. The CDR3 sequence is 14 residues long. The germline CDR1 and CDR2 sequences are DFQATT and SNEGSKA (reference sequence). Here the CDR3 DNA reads TGCAGTGCTAGAGAGAGCAGGAATGGGCTTGGCTACACCTTC. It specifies CSARESRNGLGYTF.

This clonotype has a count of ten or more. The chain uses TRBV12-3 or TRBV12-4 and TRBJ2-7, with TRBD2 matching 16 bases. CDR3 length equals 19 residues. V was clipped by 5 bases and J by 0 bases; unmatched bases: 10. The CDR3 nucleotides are TGTGCCAGCAGTCTCCGGGGGACTAGCGGGAGGGGGGCCTCCTACGAGCAGTACTTC. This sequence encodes CASSLRGTSGRGASYEQYF.

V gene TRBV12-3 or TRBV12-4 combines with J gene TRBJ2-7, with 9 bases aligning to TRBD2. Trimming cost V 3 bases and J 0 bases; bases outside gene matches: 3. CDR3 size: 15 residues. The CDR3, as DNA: TGTGCCAGCAGTTTGGCGGGGGGGAGCTCCTACGAGCAGTACTTC. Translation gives CASSLAGGSSYEQYF.

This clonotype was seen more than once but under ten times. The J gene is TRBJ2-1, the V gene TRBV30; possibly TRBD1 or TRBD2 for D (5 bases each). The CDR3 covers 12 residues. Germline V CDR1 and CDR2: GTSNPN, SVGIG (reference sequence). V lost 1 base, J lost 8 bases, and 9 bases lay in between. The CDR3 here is CAWSAEGHEQFF. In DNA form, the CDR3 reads TGTGCCTGGAGTGCCGAGGGGCATGAGCAGTTCTTC.

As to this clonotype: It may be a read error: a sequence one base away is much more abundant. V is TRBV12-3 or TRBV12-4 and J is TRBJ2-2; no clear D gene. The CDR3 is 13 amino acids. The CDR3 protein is CACSLVRPRELFF. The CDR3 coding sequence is TGTGCCTGCAGTTTAGTAAGGCCCCGGGAGCTGTTTTTT.

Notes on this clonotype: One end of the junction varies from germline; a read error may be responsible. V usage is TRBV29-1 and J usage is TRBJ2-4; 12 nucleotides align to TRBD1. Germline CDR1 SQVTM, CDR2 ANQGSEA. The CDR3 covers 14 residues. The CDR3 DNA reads TGCGGCGTTGAAGGGACAGGGGGCCCAAACATTCAGTACTTC. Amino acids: CGVEGTGGPNIQYF.

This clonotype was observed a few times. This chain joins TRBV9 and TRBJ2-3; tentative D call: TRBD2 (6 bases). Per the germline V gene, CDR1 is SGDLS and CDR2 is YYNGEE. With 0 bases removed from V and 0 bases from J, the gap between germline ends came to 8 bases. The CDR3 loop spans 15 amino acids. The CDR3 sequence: CASSVVSGSTDTQYF. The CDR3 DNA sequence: TGTGCCAGCAGCGTAGTTAGCGGAAGCACAGATACGCAGTATTTT.

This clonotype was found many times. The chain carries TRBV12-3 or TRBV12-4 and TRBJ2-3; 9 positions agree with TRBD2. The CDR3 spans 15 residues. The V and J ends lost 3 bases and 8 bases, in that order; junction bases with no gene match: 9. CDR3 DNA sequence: TGTGCCAGCAGTTTCCCACTAGCGGGCTCGGGTACGCAGTATTTT. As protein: CASSFPLAGSGTQYF.

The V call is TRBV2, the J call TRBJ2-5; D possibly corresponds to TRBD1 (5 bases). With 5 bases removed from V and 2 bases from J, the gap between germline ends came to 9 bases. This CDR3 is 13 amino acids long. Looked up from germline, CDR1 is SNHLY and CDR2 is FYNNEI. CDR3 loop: CASSRQRQETQYF. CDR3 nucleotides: TGTGCCAGCAGTCGACAGAGACAAGAGACCCAGTACTTC.